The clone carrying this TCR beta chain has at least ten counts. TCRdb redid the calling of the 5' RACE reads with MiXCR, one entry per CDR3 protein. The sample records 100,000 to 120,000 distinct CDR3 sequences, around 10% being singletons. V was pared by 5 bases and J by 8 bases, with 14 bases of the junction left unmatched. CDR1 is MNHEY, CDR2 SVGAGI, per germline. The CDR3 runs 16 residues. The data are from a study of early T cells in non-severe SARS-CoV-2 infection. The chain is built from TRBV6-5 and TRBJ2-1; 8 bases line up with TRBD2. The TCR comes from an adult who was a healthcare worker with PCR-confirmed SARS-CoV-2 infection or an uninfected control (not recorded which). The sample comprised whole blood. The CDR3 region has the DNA TGTGCCAGCAGTCGGGGGGGGAGCGGGAGTATCGATGAGCAGTTCTTC. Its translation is CASSRGGSGSIDEQFF.